This T cell receptor beta chain was sequenced in a study of Graves' ophthalmopathy and Graves' hyperthyroidism. Symptoms, serum thyroxine and TRAb, thyroid ultrasound, and orbital computed tomography formed the diagnostic basis. The CDR3 loop spans 14 amino acids. The germline V and J ends were trimmed by 6 bases and 0 bases, with 9 bases remaining between them. The study amplified TCR beta CDR3 regions using RNA transcripts. An initial RT-PCR round employing HTBI primers preceded a second-round multiplex PCR. TCRdb reprocessed the multiplex PCR reads via MiXCR and lists one record per CDR3 protein. Among around 600,000 distinct CDR3 sequences, about two fifths were seen once, and the ten largest hold over 2.5%. In the case of this clonotype: A much bigger clone sits one base away, suggesting this may be a read error.

Sequenced: peripheral blood. The receptor comes from an adult man with Graves' ophthalmopathy. The V gene is TRBV12-3 or TRBV12-4, the J gene TRBJ1-3; the D is unclear. The CDR3 DNA follows: TGTGCCAGCAGGCCCAGCTACTCTGGAAACACCATATATTTT. Translation: CASRPSYSGNTIYF.